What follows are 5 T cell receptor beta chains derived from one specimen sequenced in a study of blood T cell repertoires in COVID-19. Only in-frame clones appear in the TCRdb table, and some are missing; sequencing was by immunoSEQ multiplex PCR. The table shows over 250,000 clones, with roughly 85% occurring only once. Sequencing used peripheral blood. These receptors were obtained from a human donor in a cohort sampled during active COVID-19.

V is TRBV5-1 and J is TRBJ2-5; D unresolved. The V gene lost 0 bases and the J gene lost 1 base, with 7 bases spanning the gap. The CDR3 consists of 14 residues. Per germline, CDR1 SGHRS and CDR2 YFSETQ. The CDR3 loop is CASSLAKAQETQYF. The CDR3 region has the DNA TGCGCCAGCAGCTTGGCGAAAGCCCAAGAGACCCAGTACTTC.

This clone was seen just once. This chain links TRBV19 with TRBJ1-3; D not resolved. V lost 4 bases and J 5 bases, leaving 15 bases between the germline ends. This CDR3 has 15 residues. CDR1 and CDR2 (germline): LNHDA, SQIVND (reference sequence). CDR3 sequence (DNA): TGTGCCAGTAGTACGCAGGCCATTGCACGAAACACCATATATTTT. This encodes CASSTQAIARNTIYF.

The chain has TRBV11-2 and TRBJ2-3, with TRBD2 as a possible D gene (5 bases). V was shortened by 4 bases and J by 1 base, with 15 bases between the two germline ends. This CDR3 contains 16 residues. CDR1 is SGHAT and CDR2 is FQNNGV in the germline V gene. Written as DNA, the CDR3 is TGTGCCAGCAGCTGGTACGAGAAGGAGGGCACAGATACGCAGTATTTT. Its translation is CASSWYEKEGTDTQYF.

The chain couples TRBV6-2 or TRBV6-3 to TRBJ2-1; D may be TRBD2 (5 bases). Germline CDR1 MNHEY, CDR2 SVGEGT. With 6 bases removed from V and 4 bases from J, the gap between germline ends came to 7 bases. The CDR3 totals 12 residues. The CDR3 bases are TGTGCCAGCAGCGGGGAGTACAATGAGCAGTTCTTC. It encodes CASSGEYNEQFF.

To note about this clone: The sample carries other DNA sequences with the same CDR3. The CDR3 region has the DNA TGCGCCAGCAGCTTGGAGCGTGCCAACAATGAGCAGTTCTTC. It yields the protein CASSLERANNEQFF. The chain has TRBV5-1 and TRBJ2-1; D is unclear. The CDR3 runs 14 residues. Per germline, CDR1 SGHRS and CDR2 YFSETQ. Trimming stripped 0 bases from V and 5 bases from J, with 9 bases between.